These T cell receptor beta chains were read from a single sample in a study of response to subunit inactivated influenza vaccine. TCRdb processed the RT-PCR reads anew with MiXCR; each CDR3 protein has one entry. The sample has 650,000 to 700,000 distinct CDR3 sequences; about 15% are singletons. The sample in question was PBMCs from blood, obtained approximately 13 days after vaccination. These receptors were collected from a man aged 45-65 years who received an inactivated influenza vaccine. Each CDR3 is given with its conserved first and last residue. Each record gives: V gene, J gene, clone size, D gene, CDR3 DNA, CDR3 protein. A D gene is named only where the DNA matches it firmly. The size entry is marked missing in some rows and otherwise reads once, few, many or a size class.

V: TRBV20-1; J: TRBJ2-1; size: NA; D: TRBD2; DNA: TGCAGTGCTACTAGCGGCCGACAGTTCTTC; CDR3: CSATSGRQFF
V: TRBV6-2/TRBV6-3; J: TRBJ2-1; size: NA; D: NA; DNA: TGTGCCAGCAGCTCCGGGACTGATATGTCGAATGAGCAGTTCTTC; CDR3: CASSSGTDMSNEQFF
V: TRBV20-1; J: TRBJ2-1; size: NA; D: TRBD2; DNA: TGCAGTGCCAGAGGCGTTAGCGGGGGAGATAATGAGCAGTTCTTC; CDR3: CSARGVSGGDNEQFF
V: TRBV5-6; J: TRBJ2-1; size: NA; D: NA; DNA: TGTGCCAGCAGCTTAAGACTCCACAGGGAGCAGTTCTTC; CDR3: CASSLRLHREQFF
V: TRBV10-3; J: TRBJ2-7; size: many; D: NA; DNA: TGTGCCATCAGCAACAGCTACGAGCAGTACTTC; CDR3: CAISNSYEQYF
V: TRBV20-1; J: TRBJ2-7; size: NA; D: NA; DNA: TGCAGTGCTAGAGGGCCAGAGTTCCGATACGAGCAGTACTTC; CDR3: CSARGPEFRYEQYF
V: TRBV10-3; J: TRBJ1-1; size: many; D: TRBD1; DNA: TGTGCCATCAATCCAGGGGGTAACATGAACACTGAAGCTTTCTTT; CDR3: CAINPGGNMNTEAFF
V: TRBV4-1; J: TRBJ2-3; size: NA; D: NA; DNA: TGCGCCAGCAGCCAAGACGGAGGGGATACGCAGTATTTT; CDR3: CASSQDGGDTQYF
V: TRBV30; J: TRBJ2-5; size: many; D: NA; DNA: TGTGCCTGGAGTTTGCAAGAGACCCAGTACTTC; CDR3: CAWSLQETQYF
V: TRBV20-1; J: TRBJ2-4; size: few; D: NA; DNA: TGCAGTGCTAGAGGCGGCTTCGGCAAAAACATTCAGTACTTC; CDR3: CSARGGFGKNIQYF
V: TRBV4-3; J: TRBJ2-1; size: NA; D: NA; DNA: TGCGCCAGCAGCCAAGATTCCTTCACGGATGAGCAGTTCTTC; CDR3: CASSQDSFTDEQFF
V: TRBV2; J: TRBJ1-1; size: NA; D: NA; DNA: TGTGCCAGCAGAGAAACACCAGACACTGAAGCTTTCTTT; CDR3: CASRETPDTEAFF
V: TRBV10-3; J: TRBJ2-1; size: NA; D: TRBD2; DNA: TGTGCCATCAGTGCGGGGGCTAGCGGGAGCTCGCAGTTCTTC; CDR3: CAISAGASGSSQFF
V: TRBV12-3/TRBV12-4; J: TRBJ1-1; size: few; D: NA; DNA: TGTGCCAGCAGTTTCGCTGGGGTTGAGACTGAAGCTTTCTTT; CDR3: CASSFAGVETEAFF
V: TRBV7-2; J: TRBJ2-7; size: many; D: NA; DNA: TGTGCCAGCAGCTTAGGGAGGAGCTCCTACGAGCAGTACTTC; CDR3: CASSLGRSSYEQYF
V: TRBV29-1; J: TRBJ2-1; size: many; D: TRBD1; DNA: TGCAGTGCCGGGACAGGCCAGGGGCATGAGCAGTTCTTC; CDR3: CSAGTGQGHEQFF
V: TRBV20-1; J: TRBJ2-5; size: NA; D: NA; DNA: TGCAGTGCTAGAGACGCCGGAGGGGCCGCCGAGACCCAGTACTTC; CDR3: CSARDAGGAAETQYF
V: TRBV7-9; J: TRBJ1-5; size: few; D: NA; DNA: TGTGCCAGCAGTTCCCCGGGAGCTAATCAGCCCCAGCATTTT; CDR3: CASSSPGANQPQHF
V: TRBV11-2; J: TRBJ2-3; size: NA; D: NA; DNA: TGTGCCAGCAGTGTTGCGGGGCATTACACAGATACGCAGTATTTT; CDR3: CASSVAGHYTDTQYF
V: TRBV18; J: TRBJ2-5; size: NA; D: NA; DNA: TGCGCCAGCAGCCCTAGCAACCAAGAGACCCAGTACTTC; CDR3: CASSPSNQETQYF
V: TRBV30; J: TRBJ1-4; size: NA; D: NA; DNA: TGTGCCTGGAGTGTACGGGGTATAACAGAAAAACTGTTTTTT; CDR3: CAWSVRGITEKLFF
V: TRBV5-1; J: TRBJ2-1; size: many; D: NA; DNA: TGCGCCAGCAGCTTGGAGGCTCGCCCGATAAACAATGAGCAGTTCTTC; CDR3: CASSLEARPINNEQFF
V: TRBV14; J: TRBJ2-7; size: NA; D: NA; DNA: TGTGCCAGCAGCCAAGAAAGGGGAGCGTGGAACGAGCAGTACTTC; CDR3: CASSQERGAWNEQYF
V: TRBV12-3/TRBV12-4; J: TRBJ2-1; size: few; D: TRBD1; DNA: TGTGCCAGCAGTTTAAGGGACAGGGGCATCAATGAGCAGTTCTTC; CDR3: CASSLRDRGINEQFF
V: TRBV10-2; J: TRBJ1-6; size: NA; D: NA; DNA: TGCGCCAGCACTACGGGAGCAAATAATTCACCCCTCCACTTT; CDR3: CASTTGANNSPLHF
V: TRBV2; J: TRBJ2-3; size: few; D: TRBD2; DNA: TGTGCCAGCAGTGAACTAGCGGGTAGCACAGATACGCAGTATTTT; CDR3: CASSELAGSTDTQYF
V: TRBV9; J: TRBJ2-7; size: many; D: TRBD2; DNA: TGTGCCAGCAGCGTAGATGGGACTAGCGGGAATTGGCAGTACTTC; CDR3: CASSVDGTSGNWQYF
V: TRBV12-3/TRBV12-4; J: TRBJ2-5; size: NA; D: TRBD1; DNA: TGTGCCAGCAGGAGGGACAGGAGCCAAGAGACCCAGTACTTC; CDR3: CASRRDRSQETQYF
V: TRBV7-2; J: TRBJ2-3; size: many; D: TRBD1; DNA: TGTGCCAGCAGCCTCCAGGGACAGATCACAGATACGCAGTATTTT; CDR3: CASSLQGQITDTQYF
V: TRBV5-1; J: TRBJ2-5; size: NA; D: TRBD2; DNA: TGCGCCAGCAGCCCCGGGACTAGCGGGAGGGCAAGCACAGAGACCCAGTACTTC; CDR3: CASSPGTSGRASTETQYF
V: TRBV3-1; J: TRBJ1-5; size: NA; D: NA; DNA: TGTGCCAGCAGCCAAGATGGGGCTCAGCCCCAGCATTTT; CDR3: CASSQDGAQPQHF
V: TRBV7-6; J: TRBJ2-1; size: few; D: TRBD2; DNA: TGTGCCAGCAGCTCAGATAGCGGGAGGGCCACGAATGAGCAGTTCTTC; CDR3: CASSSDSGRATNEQFF
V: TRBV5-1; J: TRBJ1-2; size: NA; D: NA; DNA: TGCGCCAGCAGCTTGGATCCCAGTAAGGGCTACACCTTC; CDR3: CASSLDPSKGYTF
V: TRBV12-3/TRBV12-4; J: TRBJ2-1; size: few; D: TRBD1; DNA: TGTGCCAGCACCCTTCACAGGGGGGAGCAGTTCTTC; CDR3: CASTLHRGEQFF
V: TRBV5-1; J: TRBJ2-3; size: NA; D: TRBD1; DNA: TGCGCCAGCAGCTTGGGGGGACAGGGCCGCACAGATACGCAGTATTTT; CDR3: CASSLGGQGRTDTQYF
V: TRBV14; J: TRBJ2-1; size: NA; D: NA; DNA: TGTGCCAGCAGCCAGCTCCAGGGCTACAATGAGCAGTTCTTC; CDR3: CASSQLQGYNEQFF
V: TRBV15; J: TRBJ1-4; size: NA; D: NA; DNA: TGTGCCACCAGCAGGCAGGGCTCTGAAAAACTGTTTTTT; CDR3: CATSRQGSEKLFF
V: TRBV5-5; J: TRBJ2-6; size: few; D: NA; DNA: TGTGCCAGCAGCGATGATCTCTCTGGGGCCAACGTCCTGACTTTC; CDR3: CASSDDLSGANVLTF
V: TRBV6-2/TRBV6-3; J: TRBJ2-1; size: NA; D: NA; DNA: TGTGCCACCTCGGACCCCCAAGGAGAGCAGTTCTTC; CDR3: CATSDPQGEQFF
V: TRBV5-1; J: TRBJ2-1; size: few; D: NA; DNA: TGCGCCAGCAGCTTGGGTGCAGGCACCCCTCAGGGGCAGTTCTTC; CDR3: CASSLGAGTPQGQFF
V: TRBV12-3/TRBV12-4; J: TRBJ2-2; size: few; D: TRBD1; DNA: TGTGCCAGCAGTGCCGGGACAGGGGAGGCCGGGGAGCTGTTTTTT; CDR3: CASSAGTGEAGELFF
V: TRBV4-3; J: TRBJ2-7; size: NA; D: NA; DNA: TGCGCCAGCAGCCAAGAGGCTATAGGTTTCTACGAGCAGTACTTC; CDR3: CASSQEAIGFYEQYF
V: TRBV7-9; J: TRBJ2-1; size: many; D: NA; DNA: TGTGCCAGCAGCTCTGGGGGTAATCGGGGCAATGAGCAGTTCTTC; CDR3: CASSSGGNRGNEQFF
V: TRBV7-6; J: TRBJ1-5; size: NA; D: NA; DNA: TGTGCCAGCAGCTTTCCGCAGGCAGATCAGCCCCAGCATTTT; CDR3: CASSFPQADQPQHF
V: TRBV28; J: TRBJ2-5; size: NA; D: NA; DNA: TGTGCCAGCAGTTTAGGGGGGCAGGGCGAAGAGACCCAGTACTTC; CDR3: CASSLGGQGEETQYF
V: TRBV9; J: TRBJ2-2; size: NA; D: NA; DNA: TGTGCCAGCACCGAAGAAGTCGGGGGGAACACCGGGGAGCTGTTTTTT; CDR3: CASTEEVGGNTGELFF
V: TRBV28; J: TRBJ1-5; size: NA; D: NA; DNA: TGTGCCAGCACCCTATGGGGGGGCGTAGATTTTGGGCAGCCCCAGCATTTT; CDR3: CASTLWGGVDFGQPQHF
V: TRBV5-1; J: TRBJ2-4; size: few; D: NA; DNA: TGCGCCAGCAGCGAAAGGGCCAAAAACATTCAGTACTTC; CDR3: CASSERAKNIQYF
V: TRBV11-1; J: TRBJ2-1; size: NA; D: TRBD2; DNA: TGTGCCAGCAGCTTAGTATTCCGGGCTAGCGGGAGTTGGGATGAGCAGTTCTTC; CDR3: CASSLVFRASGSWDEQFF
V: TRBV5-6; J: TRBJ2-7; size: NA; D: NA; DNA: TGTGCCAGCAGCCCCGGTGGAGGGGTATACGAGCAGTACTTC; CDR3: CASSPGGGVYEQYF
V: TRBV24-1; J: TRBJ1-6; size: few; D: NA; DNA: TGTGCCACCCAGAGAAGTAGCGGCTCACCCCTCCACTTT; CDR3: CATQRSSGSPLHF
V: TRBV12-3/TRBV12-4; J: TRBJ2-7; size: few; D: NA; DNA: TGTGCCAGCAGTTCAGGACATTCCTCCTACGAGCAGTACTTC; CDR3: CASSSGHSSYEQYF
V: TRBV12-3/TRBV12-4; J: TRBJ1-1; size: NA; D: NA; DNA: TGTGCCAGCTGGATGAGTATGAACACTGAAGCTTTCTTT; CDR3: CASWMSMNTEAFF
V: TRBV7-3; J: TRBJ1-1; size: NA; D: NA; DNA: TGTGCCAGCAGCTTGGGGGGCACAGCCATGAACACTGAAGCTTTCTTT; CDR3: CASSLGGTAMNTEAFF
V: TRBV29-1; J: TRBJ1-4; size: few; D: NA; DNA: TGCAGCGCCGTCGCCTGGGGGTTGGACGGTGAAAAACTGTTTTTT; CDR3: CSAVAWGLDGEKLFF
V: TRBV7-9; J: TRBJ2-5; size: NA; D: NA; DNA: TGTGCCAGCAGCTCAATGGGCGGGGAGACCCAGTACTTC; CDR3: CASSSMGGETQYF
V: TRBV15; J: TRBJ1-6; size: NA; D: NA; DNA: TGTGCCACCAGCGGGAGCTCCTATAATTCACCCCTCCACTTT; CDR3: CATSGSSYNSPLHF